This TCR beta chain comes out of a study of blood T cell repertoires in COVID-19. The length of the CDR3 is 13 residues. V lost 6 bases to trimming and J lost 7 bases; unmatched junction nucleotides: 3. Germline V CDR1 and CDR2: SQVTM, ANQGSEA. The repertoire was sequenced with immunoSEQ multiplex PCR; TCRdb's copy has only in-frame clones and lacks some. This repertoire shows about 480,000 clones, around 89% found once; its top ten account for 10% to 15%. The V and J genes are TRBV29-1 and TRBJ2-2; TRBD1 agrees at 12 bases. Sequenced: peripheral blood. The TCR was taken from a woman in her forties or fifties with COVID-19, enrolled during active disease. The CDR3, as DNA: TGCAGCGTGGGGACAGGGGGCAACGGGGAGCTGTTTTTT. Its translation: CSVGTGGNGELFF.